This T cell receptor (beta chain) came from a study of blood T cell repertoires in COVID-19. Authors' analysis steps: Amplification with reference gene primers provided the estimates of nucleated cell counts. Data came from immunoSEQ multiplex PCR; TCRdb stores just in-frame clones and leaves some out. The V and J calls and clone size were taken over from that table, and D and trimming were inferred from the DNA. The top ten hold 19% of the sample, which has about 170,000 clones, roughly 85% seen once. The CDR3 runs to 17 residues. Trimming at V came to 5 bases and at J to 6 bases, leaving 11 bases not matched to a gene. Germline CDR1 SEHNR, CDR2 FQNEAQ (reference sequence).

The TCR originated in a woman between 65 and 79 years old in a cohort exposed to, infected with or recovered from COVID-19 (not recorded which). The chain employs TRBV7-9 and TRBJ2-2, with 11 bases matching TRBD1. Input material: PBMCs or T cells enriched from blood (not recorded which). CDR3 in amino acids: CASSSPRDRGFPGELFF. Here the CDR3 DNA reads TGTGCCAGCAGCAGTCCCCGGGACAGGGGGTTTCCCGGGGAGCTGTTTTTT.